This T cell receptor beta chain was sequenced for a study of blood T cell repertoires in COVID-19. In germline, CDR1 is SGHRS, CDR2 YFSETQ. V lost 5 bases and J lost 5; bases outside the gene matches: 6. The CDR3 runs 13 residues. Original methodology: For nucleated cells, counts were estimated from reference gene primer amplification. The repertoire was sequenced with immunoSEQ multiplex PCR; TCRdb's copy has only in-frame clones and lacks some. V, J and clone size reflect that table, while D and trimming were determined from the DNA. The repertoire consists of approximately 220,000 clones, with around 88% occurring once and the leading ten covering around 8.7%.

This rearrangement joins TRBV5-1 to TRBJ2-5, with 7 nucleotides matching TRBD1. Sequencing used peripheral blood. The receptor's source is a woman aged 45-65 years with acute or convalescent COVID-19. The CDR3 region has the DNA TGCGCCAGCAGAGGGGGCAGCCGCGAGACCCAGTACTTC. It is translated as CASRGGSRETQYF.